This is a list of T cell receptor beta chains from one sample in a study of post-analysis software for immune sequencing data. TCRdb ran MiXCR on the PCR reads and lists one entry per CDR3 protein. The profile covers around 710,000 distinct CDR3 sequences, with around 45% appearing a single time and 4.9% taken by the ten largest. The sequenced sample was blood. The receptor set was obtained from a girl aged 5-17 years with multiple sclerosis. Both conserved end residues are trimmed from each CDR3.

ASSILAGGPDSQY	TRBV12-3/TRBV12-4	TRBJ2-3
ASSQDWGLRTDTQY	TRBV4-3	TRBJ2-3
ASSRLIGKVAPGEY	TRBV5-6	TRBJ2-5
SAQILTGLAREQY	TRBV20-1	TRBJ2-7
ASSHVPYNEQF	TRBV6-2/TRBV6-3	TRBJ2-1
ASSLGPPADTQY	TRBV7-3	TRBJ2-3
ASGPGTGFLSPLH	TRBV28	TRBJ1-6
ASSLGGGQANYGYT	TRBV7-9	TRBJ1-2
ASSPVGGSNQPQH	TRBV6-2/TRBV6-3	TRBJ1-5
ASSQAISGSKSEQY	TRBV3-1	NA
ATSDSVGTGGDTQY	TRBV24-1	TRBJ2-3
ASSPVSFSSGGPYNEQF	TRBV28	TRBJ2-1
SANGIIRDRYTDTQY	TRBV20-1	TRBJ2-3
SVGENYGTNEKLF	TRBV29-1	TRBJ1-4
ASSPGQLGTDTQY	TRBV4-1	TRBJ2-3
SAWTSNSYNEQF	TRBV20-1	TRBJ2-1
ASSLQGGYNEQF	TRBV12-3/TRBV12-4	TRBJ2-1